This T cell receptor (beta chain) was captured by sequencing in a study of beta chain features in type 1 diabetes. Study-level information: Patients and healthy donors were similar in age, gender and cell yields. Study-wide results and limits: Patients with type 1 diabetes carried fewer insertions and had more deletions at their VDJ junctions. No resolution was reached here on whether HLA type influences TCRB rearrangement.

Regarding this clone: Its antigen is still unknown.

Roughly 100 mL of blood, on average, came from one heparinised draw per donor. Germline loops: CDR1 LNHDA, CDR2 SQIVND (reference sequence). The CDR3 contains 17 residues. With 3 bases removed from V and 3 bases from J, the gap between germline ends came to 18 bases. Expressed TCRB transcripts were sequenced, since all the RNA that had been isolated was reverse transcribed. Repertoires were generated with immunoSEQ multiplex PCR, while TCRdb's copy carries only in-frame clones and drops some. Of 900,000 or so clones listed, roughly 16% are singletons. Material: naive CD4+ T cells from blood. This clonotype originated in a woman aged 18-35 years in good health. The genes are TRBV19 and TRBJ1-5; D gene uncertain. DNA for the CDR3: TGTGCCAGTAGTATTCGAGGCGACAAAAAGAACAATCAGCCCCAGCATTTT. Its protein is CASSIRGDKKNNQPQHF. The full variable domain, rest sourced from reference TRBV19 and TRBJ1-5, is DGGITQSPKYLFRKEGQNVTLSCEQNLNHDAMYWYRQDPGQGLRLIYYSQIVNDFQKGDIAEGYSVSREKKESFPLTVTSAQKNPTAFYLCASSIRGDKKNNQPQHFGDGTRLSIL.